This note documents a single T cell receptor (beta chain) sequence. Germline values: CDR1 MNHNS, CDR2 SASEGT. The CDR3 has 15 residues. V was pared by 6 bases and J by 0 bases, with 2 bases of the junction left unmatched. TCRdb reprocessed the 5' RACE reads via MiXCR and lists one record per CDR3 protein. The table lists around 400,000 distinct CDR3 sequences, 11% of them singletons. This sample was taken from a study of T cells after yellow fever vaccination. Here the sequenced sample was PBMCs, taken on the day of the first yellow fever vaccination. The chain has TRBV6-1 and TRBJ2-7, with 13 bases aligning to TRBD2. This clonotype was sampled from a man younger than 35 who received the YFV17D yellow fever vaccine. The CDR3 bases are TGTGCCAGCAGGACTAGCGGGGGGAGCTCCTACGAGCAGTACTTC. Its translation: CASRTSGGSSYEQYF.